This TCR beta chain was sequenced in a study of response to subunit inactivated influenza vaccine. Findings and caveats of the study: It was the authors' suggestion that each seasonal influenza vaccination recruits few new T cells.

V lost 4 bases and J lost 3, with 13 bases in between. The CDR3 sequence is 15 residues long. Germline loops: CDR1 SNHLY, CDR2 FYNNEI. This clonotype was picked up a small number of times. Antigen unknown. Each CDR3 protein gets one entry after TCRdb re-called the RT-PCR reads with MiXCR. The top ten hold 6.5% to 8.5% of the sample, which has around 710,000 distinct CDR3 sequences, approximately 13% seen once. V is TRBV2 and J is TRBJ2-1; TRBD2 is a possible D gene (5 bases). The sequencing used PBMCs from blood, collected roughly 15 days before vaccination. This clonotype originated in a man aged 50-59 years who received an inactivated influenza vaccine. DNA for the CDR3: TGTGCCAGCAGTGCTTTAGCGATATTCTACAATGAGCAGTTCTTC. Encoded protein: CASSALAIFYNEQFF.